The clone carrying this TCR beta chain was seen just once. Antigen: not known. A clone one base away is much larger, so this may be a read error. The conserved final phenylalanine or tryptophan is absent from the CDR3, which likely points to a read error. The record originates from a study of T cell repertoires in cytomegalovirus infection. Across the whole study: It was the public TCR beta signatures that indicated both CMV infection and matching HLA type.

TCRdb re-called the reads with MiXCR, one entry per CDR3 protein. The table shows about 110,000 distinct CDR3 sequences, with 42% occurring only once. This CDR3 has 13 residues. The ends were cut back, 4 bases at V and 6 bases at J, with 13 bases in the middle. Germline V gene sequence: CDR1 SGHTA, CDR2 FQGNSA. The material was CD8+ T cells from cultured PBMCs, obtained from culture after CMV antigen stimulation. This chain uses TRBV7-2 with TRBJ2-7; D call uncertain. This clonotype was obtained from a human donor in good health (CMV status not recorded). Some clones in this sample may be carry-over from other donors' samples. This CDR3 is CASSYNPDGEQYS. The CDR3 nucleotides read TGTGCCAGCAGCTATAACCCGGACGGCGAGCAGTACTCC.